This T cell receptor (beta chain) originates from a study of shared clonotypes between healthy human individuals. Sequenced by immunoSEQ multiplex PCR; TCRdb stores in-frame clones only, minus some. The table has roughly 2.6 million clones, more than 90% seen once. With 0 bases removed from V and 0 bases from J, the gap between germline ends came to 15 bases. Per the germline V gene, CDR1 is LNHNV and CDR2 is YYDKDF (reference sequence). This CDR3 contains 18 residues. On this clone: Its antigen is unknown.

Those who donated were healthy HIV-negative adults, with no recent acute infections or vaccinations reported. Regarding the study as a whole: Between a handful of donors, naive CD4 clonotypes were shared at a level of about 5%.

The chain recombines TRBV15 with TRBJ1-5, with TRBD1 as a possible D gene (5 bases). This TCR came from a man younger than 35 in good health. Sequenced material: naive CD4+ T cells sorted from blood. Subset denoted: CD45RA+ positively selected. DNA for the CDR3: TGTGCCACCAGCAGAGATGTGGCCCCAGGGTCTAGCAATCAGCCCCAGCATTTT. It translates to CATSRDVAPGSSNQPQHF.